The clone carrying this T cell receptor (beta chain) occurred many times. Subjects aged 18 to 65 presented with newly diagnosed hyperthyroidism of less than 2 months' duration. Patients with uncontrolled infections, other autoimmune diseases, pregnancy or lactation were excluded. Fresh peripheral blood, 10 ml, yielded the PBMCs. CDR3 size: 16 residues. Germline values: CDR1 LNHDA, CDR2 SQIVND (reference sequence). The V and J ends lost 3 bases and 0 bases respectively, with 12 bases between them. This entry comes from a study of T cells in Graves' hyperthyroidism and ophthalmopathy. Study details: Any treatment followed the collection of peripheral blood at initial diagnosis.

Amplification of TCR beta CDR3 regions was performed using RNA transcripts as template. When the TCR CDR3 underwent first-round RT-PCR, the HTBI primer set was used. One entry per CDR3 protein, called by TCRdb with MiXCR from the multiplex PCR reads. Of roughly 500,000 distinct CDR3 sequences listed, approximately 15% are singletons. J is TRBJ1-3 and V is TRBV19; D call uncertain. The clonotype originates from a woman aged 25 to 39 with Graves' hyperthyroidism that later progressed to Graves' ophthalmopathy. The sequencing input was blood. CDR3 protein: CASSISRLISGNTIYF. CDR3 DNA: TGTGCCAGTAGTATTAGCCGACTGATCTCTGGAAACACCATATATTTT.